This is a list of T cell receptor beta chains from one sample in a study of CD4 T cells in relation to SARS-CoV-2 and coronaviruses. The assay was immunoSEQ multiplex PCR, and TCRdb's table has in-frame clones only and misses some. The sample holds about 70,000 clones; 80% to 90% are singletons and the top ten take 1.6%. The sequenced material came from memory CD4+ T cells from PBMCs. These receptors were obtained from a human donor in good health. CDR3s include the opening cysteine and the closing phenylalanine or tryptophan. Fields, in order: D gene, clone size, J gene, V gene, CDR3 protein, CDR3 DNA. A D gene is named only where the DNA matches it firmly. Size is omitted from some rows. Given values are once, few, many or a class for expanded clones.

D gene: .; clone size: .; J gene: TRBJ2-5; V gene: TRBV5-1; CDR3 protein: CASKRAGNQETQYF; CDR3 DNA: TGCGCCAGCAAAAGGGCGGGGAACCAAGAGACCCAGTACTTC
D gene: TRBD1; clone size: .; J gene: TRBJ2-3; V gene: TRBV4-3; CDR3 protein: CASSQVVEGASDTQYF; CDR3 DNA: TGCGCCAGCAGCCAAGTGGTTGAGGGGGCATCAGATACGCAGTATTTT
D gene: .; clone size: .; J gene: TRBJ1-4; V gene: TRBV19; CDR3 protein: CASSAPPDGNEKLFF; CDR3 DNA: TGTGCCAGTAGTGCCCCCCCGGATGGAAATGAAAAACTGTTTTTT
D gene: .; clone size: once; J gene: TRBJ1-4; V gene: TRBV3-1/TRBV3-2; CDR3 protein: CASSQDPRAVTEKLFF; CDR3 DNA: TGTGCCAGCAGCCAAGACCCCAGGGCGGTCACGGAAAAACTGTTTTTT
D gene: .; clone size: .; J gene: TRBJ2-3; V gene: TRBV10-3; CDR3 protein: CAIGGAYRGSTDTQYF; CDR3 DNA: TGTGCCATCGGGGGGGCCTATAGGGGTAGCACAGATACGCAGTATTTT
D gene: TRBD1; clone size: .; J gene: TRBJ2-5; V gene: TRBV5-1; CDR3 protein: CASSSTGTGGSETQYF; CDR3 DNA: TGCGCCAGCAGCTCCACCGGGACAGGGGGCTCGGAGACCCAGTACTTC
D gene: .; clone size: .; J gene: TRBJ1-1; V gene: TRBV5-6; CDR3 protein: CASSPFDRTMNTEAFF; CDR3 DNA: TGTGCCAGCAGCCCCTTTGACAGAACCATGAACACTGAAGCTTTCTTT
D gene: TRBD1; clone size: .; J gene: TRBJ2-5; V gene: TRBV5-6; CDR3 protein: CASSRTGVQETQYF; CDR3 DNA: TGTGCCAGCAGCCGCACAGGGGTCCAAGAGACCCAGTACTTC
D gene: TRBD2; clone size: .; J gene: TRBJ2-3; V gene: TRBV24-1; CDR3 protein: CATSDLSGSAVDTQYF; CDR3 DNA: TGTGCCACCAGTGACCTCAGCGGGAGTGCCGTAGATACGCAGTATTTT
D gene: .; clone size: .; J gene: TRBJ2-7; V gene: TRBV28; CDR3 protein: CASSRLLGQLNYEQYF; CDR3 DNA: TGTGCCAGCAGCCGTCTACTTGGACAGCTTAACTACGAGCAGTACTTC
D gene: .; clone size: .; J gene: TRBJ2-2; V gene: TRBV5-6; CDR3 protein: CASSSGPQSGELFF; CDR3 DNA: TGTGCCAGCAGCTCCGGGCCCCAGAGCGGGGAGCTGTTTTTT
D gene: .; clone size: .; J gene: TRBJ2-3; V gene: TRBV6-2/TRBV6-3; CDR3 protein: CASSRASTDTQYF; CDR3 DNA: TGTGCCAGCAGTCGGGCTAGCACAGATACGCAGTATTTT
D gene: .; clone size: .; J gene: TRBJ2-3; V gene: TRBV5-1; CDR3 protein: CASSIGGFISDTQYF; CDR3 DNA: TGCGCCAGCAGCATCGGGGGATTTATTTCAGATACGCAGTATTTT
D gene: .; clone size: .; J gene: TRBJ1-3; V gene: TRBV5-1; CDR3 protein: CASSPDSSGNTIYF; CDR3 DNA: TGCGCCAGCAGCCCGGACAGCTCTGGAAACACCATATATTTT
D gene: TRBD1; clone size: .; J gene: TRBJ2-1; V gene: TRBV20-1; CDR3 protein: CSASDRQGPFYNEQFF; CDR3 DNA: TGCAGTGCTAGTGATAGACAGGGACCTTTCTACAATGAGCAGTTCTTC
D gene: TRBD1; clone size: .; J gene: TRBJ2-5; V gene: TRBV13; CDR3 protein: CASSLYRGETQYF; CDR3 DNA: TGTGCCAGCAGCTTATACAGGGGGGAGACCCAGTACTTC
D gene: TRBD1; clone size: .; J gene: TRBJ2-7; V gene: TRBV6-5; CDR3 protein: CASSRGQSSYEQYF; CDR3 DNA: TGTGCCAGCAGTAGGGGGCAGAGCTCCTACGAGCAGTACTTC
D gene: TRBD2; clone size: .; J gene: TRBJ2-2; V gene: TRBV27; CDR3 protein: CASSFLSSGVNTGELFF; CDR3 DNA: TGTGCCAGCAGTTTCCTATCTAGCGGGGTGAACACCGGGGAGCTGTTTTTT
D gene: .; clone size: .; J gene: TRBJ1-5; V gene: TRBV3-1/TRBV3-2; CDR3 protein: CASSRHRGLGQPQHF; CDR3 DNA: TGTGCCAGCAGCCGACATCGGGGGCTGGGACAGCCCCAGCATTTT
D gene: .; clone size: .; J gene: TRBJ2-5; V gene: TRBV7-3; CDR3 protein: CASSLSGQETQYF; CDR3 DNA: TGTGCCAGCAGCTTGAGCGGACAAGAGACCCAGTACTTC
D gene: TRBD1; clone size: .; J gene: TRBJ2-7; V gene: TRBV18; CDR3 protein: CASSLRDRVSSEQYF; CDR3 DNA: TGTGCCAGCTCACTTAGGGACAGGGTATCTTCCGAGCAGTACTTC
D gene: .; clone size: .; J gene: TRBJ2-3; V gene: TRBV5-1; CDR3 protein: CASSPQGVAPGDTQYF; CDR3 DNA: TGCGCCAGCAGCCCCCAGGGCGTGGCCCCCGGAGATACGCAGTATTTT
D gene: TRBD1; clone size: .; J gene: TRBJ1-3; V gene: TRBV9; CDR3 protein: CASSVAPTGGPGNTIYF; CDR3 DNA: TGTGCCAGCAGCGTAGCCCCGACAGGGGGCCCTGGAAACACCATATATTTT
D gene: .; clone size: .; J gene: TRBJ2-3; V gene: TRBV18; CDR3 protein: CASSPTRSDTQYF; CDR3 DNA: TGTGCCAGCTCACCAACCCGTTCAGATACGCAGTATTTT
D gene: .; clone size: .; J gene: TRBJ1-2; V gene: TRBV6-5; CDR3 protein: CASSPYRAPYGYTF; CDR3 DNA: TGTGCCAGCAGTCCGTACAGGGCTCCCTATGGCTACACCTTC
D gene: TRBD2; clone size: .; J gene: TRBJ2-3; V gene: TRBV19; CDR3 protein: CASSIYGRGVVTDTQYF; CDR3 DNA: TGTGCCAGTAGTATCTATGGGCGGGGGGTCGTGACAGATACGCAGTATTTT
D gene: TRBD2; clone size: .; J gene: TRBJ2-7; V gene: TRBV27; CDR3 protein: CASSLGLAGVGEQYF; CDR3 DNA: TGTGCCAGCAGTTTAGGGCTAGCGGGAGTAGGCGAGCAGTACTTC
D gene: TRBD1; clone size: .; J gene: TRBJ1-2; V gene: TRBV7-9; CDR3 protein: CASSQGQGSEYGYTF; CDR3 DNA: TGTGCCAGCAGCCAGGGACAGGGGAGTGAGTATGGCTACACCTTC
D gene: TRBD1; clone size: once; J gene: TRBJ2-7; V gene: TRBV18; CDR3 protein: CASSPPTGPPYEQYF; CDR3 DNA: TGTGCCAGCTCACCACCGACAGGGCCCCCCTACGAGCAGTACTTC
D gene: .; clone size: once; J gene: TRBJ2-7; V gene: TRBV27; CDR3 protein: CASSPREAYEQYF; CDR3 DNA: TGTGCCAGCAGTCCTCGGGAAGCCTACGAGCAGTACTTC
D gene: TRBD1; clone size: once; J gene: TRBJ1-2; V gene: TRBV28; CDR3 protein: CASSLVTGAHGYTF; CDR3 DNA: TGTGCCAGCAGTTTAGTCACAGGGGCACATGGCTACACCTTC
D gene: TRBD1; clone size: once; J gene: TRBJ2-6; V gene: TRBV18; CDR3 protein: CASSPGTGTASSGANVLTF; CDR3 DNA: TGTGCCAGCTCACCTGGGACCGGGACAGCTTCCTCTGGGGCCAACGTCCTGACTTTC
D gene: TRBD2; clone size: .; J gene: TRBJ2-2; V gene: TRBV9; CDR3 protein: CASSRVRLAGRNTGELFF; CDR3 DNA: TGTGCCAGCAGCCGCGTCCGACTAGCGGGGAGGAACACCGGGGAGCTGTTTTTT
D gene: .; clone size: .; J gene: TRBJ2-2; V gene: TRBV5-1; CDR3 protein: CASSLGTENTGELFF; CDR3 DNA: TGCGCCAGCAGCTTGGGGACGGAGAACACCGGGGAGCTGTTTTTT
D gene: TRBD1; clone size: .; J gene: TRBJ1-2; V gene: TRBV24-1; CDR3 protein: CATRGTGGSSDGYTF; CDR3 DNA: TGTGCCACCAGGGGGACAGGGGGCTCCTCGGATGGCTACACCTTC
D gene: TRBD1; clone size: .; J gene: TRBJ2-1; V gene: TRBV5-1; CDR3 protein: CASRGTVQEDEQFF; CDR3 DNA: TGCGCCAGCAGGGGGACAGTCCAAGAAGATGAGCAGTTCTTC
D gene: TRBD2; clone size: .; J gene: TRBJ2-3; V gene: TRBV10-3; CDR3 protein: CAISAGLAGGRDTQYF; CDR3 DNA: TGTGCCATCAGCGCTGGACTAGCGGGGGGCCGGGATACGCAGTATTTT
D gene: TRBD1; clone size: .; J gene: TRBJ2-1; V gene: TRBV2; CDR3 protein: CASKQGAGEQFF; CDR3 DNA: TGTGCCAGCAAACAGGGGGCTGGCGAGCAGTTCTTC
D gene: .; clone size: .; J gene: TRBJ2-5; V gene: TRBV13; CDR3 protein: CASSPGRATETQYF; CDR3 DNA: TGTGCCAGCAGCCCAGGACGTGCGACTGAGACCCAGTACTTC
D gene: .; clone size: .; J gene: TRBJ2-3; V gene: TRBV3-1/TRBV3-2; CDR3 protein: CASSQTGTDTQYF; CDR3 DNA: TGTGCCAGCAGCCAAACAGGCACAGATACGCAGTATTTT
D gene: .; clone size: few; J gene: TRBJ1-2; V gene: TRBV5-5; CDR3 protein: CASSPARGEYGYTF; CDR3 DNA: TGTGCCAGCAGCCCTGCGAGGGGGGAATATGGCTACACCTTC
D gene: TRBD1; clone size: .; J gene: TRBJ1-6; V gene: TRBV2; CDR3 protein: CASSVGDRGESPLHF; CDR3 DNA: TGTGCCAGCAGTGTTGGAGACAGGGGGGAATCACCCCTCCACTTT
D gene: TRBD2; clone size: .; J gene: TRBJ2-3; V gene: TRBV7-2; CDR3 protein: CASSLDSGGFLTDTQYF; CDR3 DNA: TGTGCCAGCAGCTTAGATAGCGGGGGCTTTCTCACAGATACGCAGTATTTT
D gene: .; clone size: .; J gene: TRBJ2-2; V gene: TRBV6-5; CDR3 protein: CASGRGTANTGELFF; CDR3 DNA: TGTGCCAGCGGAAGGGGTACAGCCAACACCGGGGAGCTGTTTTTT
D gene: .; clone size: .; J gene: TRBJ2-1; V gene: TRBV3-1/TRBV3-2; CDR3 protein: CASSPPRGWGNEQFF; CDR3 DNA: TGTGCCAGCAGCCCCCCCCGCGGATGGGGGAATGAGCAGTTCTTC
D gene: TRBD2; clone size: .; J gene: TRBJ2-2; V gene: TRBV13; CDR3 protein: CASTPSGYGTGELFF; CDR3 DNA: TGTGCCAGCACCCCTAGCGGATACGGCACCGGGGAGCTGTTTTTT
D gene: .; clone size: .; J gene: TRBJ2-5; V gene: TRBV10-1; CDR3 protein: CASSEGLQETQYF; CDR3 DNA: TGCGCCAGCAGTGAGGGACTGCAAGAGACCCAGTACTTC
D gene: TRBD1; clone size: .; J gene: TRBJ2-1; V gene: TRBV7-2; CDR3 protein: CASSWTGTGYNEQFF; CDR3 DNA: TGTGCCAGCAGCTGGACCGGGACAGGGTACAATGAGCAGTTCTTC
D gene: .; clone size: .; J gene: TRBJ2-7; V gene: TRBV7-9; CDR3 protein: CASSLGEGASYEQYF; CDR3 DNA: TGTGCCAGCAGCTTAGGGGAGGGGGCCTCCTACGAGCAGTACTTC
D gene: TRBD1; clone size: .; J gene: TRBJ2-7; V gene: TRBV5-4; CDR3 protein: CASKGQGSSYEQYF; CDR3 DNA: TGTGCCAGCAAAGGACAGGGGTCTTCTTACGAGCAGTACTTC
D gene: .; clone size: .; J gene: TRBJ2-1; V gene: TRBV15; CDR3 protein: CATSTDRNNEQFF; CDR3 DNA: TGTGCCACCAGCACCGACAGAAACAATGAGCAGTTCTTC
D gene: .; clone size: few; J gene: TRBJ1-5; V gene: TRBV19; CDR3 protein: CASSLPSTTLPQHF; CDR3 DNA: TGTGCCAGTAGTTTACCTTCAACAACGCTCCCCCAGCATTTT
D gene: TRBD1; clone size: .; J gene: TRBJ1-6; V gene: TRBV19; CDR3 protein: CASSIGDRGNSPLHF; CDR3 DNA: TGTGCCAGTAGTATAGGGGACAGGGGTAATTCACCCCTCCACTTT
D gene: .; clone size: .; J gene: TRBJ1-2; V gene: TRBV7-9; CDR3 protein: CASSLGQQNYGYTF; CDR3 DNA: TGTGCCAGCAGCTTAGGCCAGCAGAACTATGGCTACACCTTC